This TCR beta chain emerged from a study of beta chain features in type 1 diabetes. Study-level findings and limits: Naive, central memory and Treg TCRB repertoires seemed to resemble each other more closely in patients than they did in healthy donors. Moderate yet significant TCRB CDR3 shortening was seen in Type 1 diabetes patients in all four CD4+ subsets.

The CDR3 is 14 residues long. After removal of 5 bases from V and 5 bases from J, the junction contained 4 bases not matched to a gene. CDR1 is SGHTA, CDR2 FQGNSA, per germline. Expressed TCRB transcripts were sequenced after all isolated RNA was converted to cDNA. Data came from immunoSEQ multiplex PCR; TCRdb stores just in-frame clones and leaves some out. The data contain about 370,000 clones, over 8.5% of them singletons. This clone was seen only a few times. Its antigen is undetermined. This receptor was taken from a man aged 25-40 years with type 1 diabetes. The chain recombines TRBV7-2 with TRBJ2-3; 10 positions match TRBD1. Input material: central memory CD4+ T cells from blood. CDR3 region: CASSLGTGVDTQYF. The DNA of the CDR3 is TGTGCCAGCAGCCTAGGGACAGGGGTAGATACGCAGTATTTT.